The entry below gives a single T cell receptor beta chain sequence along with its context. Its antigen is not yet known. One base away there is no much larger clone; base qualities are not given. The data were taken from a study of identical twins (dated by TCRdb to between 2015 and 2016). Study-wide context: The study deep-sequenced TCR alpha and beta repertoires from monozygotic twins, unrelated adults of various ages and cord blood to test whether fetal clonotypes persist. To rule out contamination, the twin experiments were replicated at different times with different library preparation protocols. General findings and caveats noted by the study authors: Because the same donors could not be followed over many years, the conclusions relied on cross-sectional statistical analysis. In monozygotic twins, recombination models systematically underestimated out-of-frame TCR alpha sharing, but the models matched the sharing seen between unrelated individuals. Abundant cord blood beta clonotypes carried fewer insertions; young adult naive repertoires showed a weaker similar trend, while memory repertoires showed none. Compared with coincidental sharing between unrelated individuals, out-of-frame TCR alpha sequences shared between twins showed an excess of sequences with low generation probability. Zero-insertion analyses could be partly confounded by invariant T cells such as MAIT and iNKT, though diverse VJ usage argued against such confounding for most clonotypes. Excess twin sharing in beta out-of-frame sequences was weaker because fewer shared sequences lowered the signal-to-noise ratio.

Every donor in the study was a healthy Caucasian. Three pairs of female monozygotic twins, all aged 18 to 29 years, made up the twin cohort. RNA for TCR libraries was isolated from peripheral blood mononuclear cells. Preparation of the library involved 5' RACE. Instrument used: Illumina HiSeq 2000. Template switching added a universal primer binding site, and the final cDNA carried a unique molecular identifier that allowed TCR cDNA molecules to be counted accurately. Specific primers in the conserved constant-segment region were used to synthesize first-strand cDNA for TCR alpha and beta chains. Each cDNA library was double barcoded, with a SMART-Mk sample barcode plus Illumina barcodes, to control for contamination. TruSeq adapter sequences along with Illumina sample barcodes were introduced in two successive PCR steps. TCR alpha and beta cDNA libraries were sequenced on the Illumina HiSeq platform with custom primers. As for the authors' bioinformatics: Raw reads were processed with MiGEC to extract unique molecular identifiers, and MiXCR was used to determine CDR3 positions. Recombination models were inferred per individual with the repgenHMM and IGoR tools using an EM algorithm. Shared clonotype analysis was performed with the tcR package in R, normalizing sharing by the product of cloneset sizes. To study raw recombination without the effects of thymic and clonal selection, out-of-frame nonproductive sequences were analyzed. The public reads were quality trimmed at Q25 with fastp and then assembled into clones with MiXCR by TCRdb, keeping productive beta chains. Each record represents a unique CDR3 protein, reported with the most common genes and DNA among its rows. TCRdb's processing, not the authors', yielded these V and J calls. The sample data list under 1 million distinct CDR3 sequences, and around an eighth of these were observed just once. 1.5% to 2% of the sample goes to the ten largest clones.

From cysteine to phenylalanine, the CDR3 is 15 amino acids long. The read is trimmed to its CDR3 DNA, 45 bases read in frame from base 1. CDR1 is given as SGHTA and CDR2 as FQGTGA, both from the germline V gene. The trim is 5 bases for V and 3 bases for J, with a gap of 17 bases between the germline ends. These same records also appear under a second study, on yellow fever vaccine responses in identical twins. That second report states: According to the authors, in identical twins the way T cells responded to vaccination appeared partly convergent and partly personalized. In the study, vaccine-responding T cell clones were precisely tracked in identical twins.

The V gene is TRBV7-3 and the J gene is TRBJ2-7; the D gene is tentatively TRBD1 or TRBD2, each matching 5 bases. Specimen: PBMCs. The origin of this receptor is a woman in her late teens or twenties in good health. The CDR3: CASSHRPGADYEQYF. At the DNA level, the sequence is TGTGCCAGCAGCCACCGCCCCGGGGCAGACTACGAGCAGTACTTC.